A selection of T cell receptor beta chains follows, all from one sample in a study of blood T cell repertoires in COVID-19. The table came from immunoSEQ multiplex PCR; TCRdb's copy has only in-frame clones and leaves some out. The data hold about 250,000 clones, with about 89% observed a single time. The sequencing input was PBMCs or T cells enriched from blood (not recorded which). These receptors all come from a young woman who had recovered from COVID-19. CDR3s include the opening cysteine and the closing phenylalanine or tryptophan. A D gene is named only where the DNA matches it firmly. The size of a clone is reported for some rows only, either as once, few or many, or as a class for expanded clones.

abundance: NA
d_gene: NA
len: 15
j_gene: TRBJ2-2
v_gene: TRBV18
CDR3nt: TGTGCCAGCTCGCAAACAGGTGAAGGGTATCGGGAGCTGTTTTTT
CDR3aa: CASSQTGEGYRELFF

abundance: NA
d_gene: TRBD1
len: 14
j_gene: TRBJ2-7
v_gene: TRBV18
CDR3nt: TGTGCCAGCTCACCGGGACAGGGGCGATACGAGCAGTACTTC
CDR3aa: CASSPGQGRYEQYF

abundance: NA
d_gene: NA
len: 17
j_gene: TRBJ2-1
v_gene: TRBV14
CDR3nt: TGTGCCAGCAGCCAACTTGTGACAGGTCGGAACTACAATGAGCAGTTCTTC
CDR3aa: CASSQLVTGRNYNEQFF

abundance: once
d_gene: TRBD1
len: 16
j_gene: TRBJ1-2
v_gene: TRBV7-9
CDR3nt: TGTGCCAGCAGCTTGACCAAACAGGGGTTTCTTAATGGCTACACCTTC
CDR3aa: CASSLTKQGFLNGYTF

abundance: NA
d_gene: TRBD1
len: 15
j_gene: TRBJ1-4
v_gene: TRBV5-1
CDR3nt: TGCGCCAGCAGCTTAAACAGGGGGACTAATGAAAAACTGTTTTTT
CDR3aa: CASSLNRGTNEKLFF

abundance: NA
d_gene: NA
len: 15
j_gene: TRBJ1-2
v_gene: TRBV5-4
CDR3nt: TGTGCCAGCAGCTTGGGACAGCCACCGTGGGATGGCTACACCTTC
CDR3aa: CASSLGQPPWDGYTF

abundance: NA
d_gene: NA
len: 18
j_gene: TRBJ1-2
v_gene: TRBV5-1
CDR3nt: TGCGCCAGCAGCCCTGAGGCTCTAGGACGGGAGGCTAACTATGGCTACACCTTC
CDR3aa: CASSPEALGREANYGYTF

abundance: NA
d_gene: NA
len: 14
j_gene: TRBJ2-5
v_gene: TRBV7-2
CDR3nt: TGTGCCAGCAGCCTCGGACAGCACCAAGAGACCCAGTACTTC
CDR3aa: CASSLGQHQETQYF

abundance: once
d_gene: NA
len: 13
j_gene: TRBJ1-1
v_gene: TRBV10-3
CDR3nt: TGTGCCATCAGGGTAACAGAGAACACTGAAGCTTTCTTT
CDR3aa: CAIRVTENTEAFF

abundance: NA
d_gene: TRBD1
len: 15
j_gene: TRBJ1-4
v_gene: TRBV3-1/TRBV3-2
CDR3nt: TGTGCCAGCAGCGACCTCGGAACAGGGGGTGAAAAACTGTTTTTT
CDR3aa: CASSDLGTGGEKLFF

abundance: few
d_gene: NA
len: 15
j_gene: TRBJ1-1
v_gene: TRBV4-1
CDR3nt: TGCGCCAGCAGCACGGACGACAGATCGAACACTGAAGCTTTCTTT
CDR3aa: CASSTDDRSNTEAFF

abundance: NA
d_gene: TRBD1
len: 15
j_gene: TRBJ1-5
v_gene: TRBV6-5
CDR3nt: TGTGCCAGCAGTCTGACAGGGGCAAGCAATCAGCCCCAGCATTTT
CDR3aa: CASSLTGASNQPQHF

abundance: NA
d_gene: NA
len: 14
j_gene: TRBJ1-1
v_gene: TRBV19
CDR3nt: TGTGCCAGCAAGGGGGTGAGGGCGGCCACTGAAGCTTTCTTT
CDR3aa: CASKGVRAATEAFF

abundance: NA
d_gene: NA
len: 15
j_gene: TRBJ2-7
v_gene: TRBV10-3
CDR3nt: TGTGCCATCAGTGAGTTGGGGCCCCCTACCTACGAGCAGTACTTC
CDR3aa: CAISELGPPTYEQYF

abundance: NA
d_gene: NA
len: 15
j_gene: TRBJ1-2
v_gene: TRBV5-6
CDR3nt: TGTGCCAGCACGGTTTGGGCCCATTACAATTATGGCTACACCTTC
CDR3aa: CASTVWAHYNYGYTF

abundance: once
d_gene: TRBD1
len: 14
j_gene: TRBJ2-7
v_gene: TRBV11-3
CDR3nt: TGTGCCAGCAGAGTCCGGGACAGGGCCTACGAGCAGTACTTC
CDR3aa: CASRVRDRAYEQYF

abundance: NA
d_gene: TRBD1
len: 14
j_gene: TRBJ2-3
v_gene: TRBV5-1
CDR3nt: TGCGCCAGCAGCTCACAGGGGGCCACAGATACGCAGTATTTT
CDR3aa: CASSSQGATDTQYF

abundance: once
d_gene: TRBD1
len: 17
j_gene: TRBJ2-7
v_gene: TRBV7-9
CDR3nt: TGTGCCAGCAGCTTATCGGAGGGACAGGCGTTCTCCTACGAGCAGTACTTC
CDR3aa: CASSLSEGQAFSYEQYF

abundance: NA
d_gene: NA
len: 13
j_gene: TRBJ1-1
v_gene: TRBV27
CDR3nt: TGTGCCAGCAGTTTGCGGGGTTACACTGAAGCTTTCTTT
CDR3aa: CASSLRGYTEAFF

abundance: NA
d_gene: TRBD2
len: 14
j_gene: TRBJ2-3
v_gene: TRBV4-1
CDR3nt: TGCGCCAGCAGTAGCGGGGGGGGGCAGGGTACGCAGTATTTT
CDR3aa: CASSSGGGQGTQYF

abundance: once
d_gene: NA
len: 13
j_gene: TRBJ1-1
v_gene: TRBV6-5
CDR3nt: TGTGCCAGCAGTTACGGCTGGAACACTGAAGCTTTCTTT
CDR3aa: CASSYGWNTEAFF

abundance: NA
d_gene: TRBD1
len: 15
j_gene: TRBJ1-2
v_gene: TRBV4-2
CDR3nt: TGTGCCAGCAGCCAAGAGCAGGGGGGCGCGGATGGCTACACCTTC
CDR3aa: CASSQEQGGADGYTF

abundance: NA
d_gene: NA
len: 16
j_gene: TRBJ1-4
v_gene: TRBV11-2
CDR3nt: TGTGCCAGCAGCTTATCCTTTGGGCAGGGGCCCGATCAGCTGTTTTTT
CDR3aa: CASSLSFGQGPDQLFF

abundance: NA
d_gene: TRBD1
len: 16
j_gene: TRBJ2-7
v_gene: TRBV2
CDR3nt: TGTGCCAGCAGTGCTCCATCACGACAGGGCTCCTACGAGCAGTACTTC
CDR3aa: CASSAPSRQGSYEQYF